The clone carrying this T cell receptor (beta chain) has at least ten counts. Its specificity is not known. Time point indicated: sample taken at primary tumor resection. From tumor, nontumor lung or frozen PBMC, whole RNA was taken unsorted for sequencing. All TCR cDNA molecules were individually tagged with a unique molecular identifier. TCRdb analysed the 5' RACE reads with MiXCR anew, one entry per CDR3 protein. This table holds roughly 21,000 distinct CDR3 sequences, about 3.3% found once. V shed 7 bases and J 1 base; nucleotides not matched to a gene: 11. The length of the CDR3 is 17 residues. Germline loops: CDR1 MDHEN, CDR2 SYDVKM. The entry originates in a study of spatial heterogeneity in lung cancer. Findings and limits, study-wide: There were more appearances of ubiquitous expanded tumor TCRs in blood at resection than at follow-up.

The source material was PBMCs, sampled at surgery. This rearrangement joins TRBV28 to TRBJ2-3; 10 bases match TRBD2. This receptor was identified in a female donor with early-stage non-small cell lung cancer. The CDR3 sequence is CASILAGDPRGTDTQYF. DNA for the CDR3: TGTGCCAGCATTCTAGCGGGAGACCCCCGGGGCACAGATACGCAGTATTTT.